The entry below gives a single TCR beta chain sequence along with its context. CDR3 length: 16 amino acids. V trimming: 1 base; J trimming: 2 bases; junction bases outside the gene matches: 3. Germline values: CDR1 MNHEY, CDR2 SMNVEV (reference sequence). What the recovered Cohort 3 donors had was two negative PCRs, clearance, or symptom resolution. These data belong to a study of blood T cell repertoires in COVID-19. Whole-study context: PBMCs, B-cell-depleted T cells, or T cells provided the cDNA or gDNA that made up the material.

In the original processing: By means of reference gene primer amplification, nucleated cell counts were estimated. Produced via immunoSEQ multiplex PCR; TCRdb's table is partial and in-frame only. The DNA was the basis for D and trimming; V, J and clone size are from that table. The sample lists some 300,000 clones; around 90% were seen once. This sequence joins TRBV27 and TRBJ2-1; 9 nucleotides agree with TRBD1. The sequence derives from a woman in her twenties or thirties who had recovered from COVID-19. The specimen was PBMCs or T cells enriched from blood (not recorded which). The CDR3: CASSLLGQGPYNEQFF. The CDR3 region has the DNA TGTGCCAGCAGTTTATTGGGACAGGGCCCCTACAATGAGCAGTTCTTC.